The next 3 T cell receptor beta chains were all read from a single sample in a study of CD8 T cells in ankylosing spondylitis. TCRdb independently ran MiXCR on the 5' RACE reads; one entry per CDR3 protein. The sample holds some 250,000 distinct CDR3 sequences, roughly 10% seen once. Sequencing was carried out using blood, either unsorted or a sorted T cell fraction (not recorded which). These receptors were obtained from a male donor with ankylosing spondylitis or in good health (not recorded which).

The J gene is TRBJ2-1, the V gene TRBV6-5, with unresolved D. The germline CDR1 and CDR2 sequences are MNHEY and SVGAGI. V was trimmed by 0 bases and J by 5 bases, leaving 14 bases between them. The CDR3 runs 16 residues. The CDR3 region is CASSYSTTFYDNEQFF. DNA of the CDR3: TGTGCCAGCAGTTACTCGACGACATTCTATGACAATGAGCAGTTCTTC.

This clonotype showed up many times. J is TRBJ2-3 and V is TRBV7-8, with D perhaps matching TRBD2 (5 bases). Trimming took off 5 bases at V and 0 bases at J, with 12 bases between the two ends. The CDR3 runs 15 residues. Germline lookup yields CDR1 SGHVS and CDR2 FQNEAQ. In DNA form, the CDR3 reads TGTGCCAGCAGCCCAGGACGGACTAGCACAGATACGCAGTATTTT. Its translation is CASSPGRTSTDTQYF.

In its sample, this clonotype was seen many times. The chain joins TRBV29-1 to TRBJ2-1; D uncertain. The germline CDR1 and CDR2 sequences are SQVTM and ANQGSEA. V gave up 4 bases and J gave up 0 bases, with 7 bases separating them. This CDR3 has 13 amino acids. CDR3 protein: CSVVRNSYNEQFF. In DNA form, the CDR3 reads TGCAGCGTTGTCCGGAACTCCTACAATGAGCAGTTCTTC.